The rows below give T cell receptor beta chains drawn from one sample of a study of T cell responses to AZD1222 COVID-19 vaccine. TCRdb's copy holds only in-frame clones and misses some; the assay was immunoSEQ multiplex PCR. Among more than 140,000 clones listed, around 88% were seen once. Sequencing used peripheral blood, obtained on day 0 of AZD1222 vaccination. The receptors stem from an adult in good health. Each CDR3 is given with its conserved first and last residue. A D gene is named only where the DNA matches it firmly. A row's size may be missing; if present it is once, few, many or a size class.

j_call: TRBJ2-4; v_call: TRBV19; clone_size: NA; d_call: NA; cdr3_length: 14; cdr3_nt: TGTGCCAGTAACGACGGCGGGGCCAAAAACATTCAGTACTTC; cdr3_aa: CASNDGGAKNIQYF
j_call: TRBJ2-1; v_call: TRBV29-1; clone_size: NA; d_call: NA; cdr3_length: 12; cdr3_nt: TGCAGCGTTGAAGAGGCACTAAATGAGCAGTTCTTC; cdr3_aa: CSVEEALNEQFF
j_call: TRBJ1-3; v_call: TRBV29-1; clone_size: NA; d_call: NA; cdr3_length: 13; cdr3_nt: TGCAGCGCCTGGGGGGAAGACGGAAACACCATATATTTT; cdr3_aa: CSAWGEDGNTIYF
j_call: TRBJ2-7; v_call: TRBV11-2; clone_size: NA; d_call: TRBD1; cdr3_length: 16; cdr3_nt: TGTGCCAGCAGCTTAGATCTTGGACAGGGGTCCTACGAGCAGTACTTC; cdr3_aa: CASSLDLGQGSYEQYF
j_call: TRBJ2-7; v_call: TRBV15; clone_size: few; d_call: NA; cdr3_length: 16; cdr3_nt: TGTGCCACCAGCAGACGAGCCCGGGACCGCGCCTACGAGCAGTACTTC; cdr3_aa: CATSRRARDRAYEQYF
j_call: TRBJ1-3; v_call: TRBV7-8; clone_size: NA; d_call: NA; cdr3_length: 15; cdr3_nt: TGTGCCAGCAGCTTACTTCAGGGAAGGCGAAACACCATATATTTT; cdr3_aa: CASSLLQGRRNTIYF
j_call: TRBJ2-1; v_call: TRBV7-3; clone_size: NA; d_call: TRBD2; cdr3_length: 16; cdr3_nt: TGTGCCAGCAGCTTGCTAGCGGGACCCCAATACAATGAGCAGTTCTTC; cdr3_aa: CASSLLAGPQYNEQFF
j_call: TRBJ2-7; v_call: TRBV7-3; clone_size: NA; d_call: NA; cdr3_length: 13; cdr3_nt: TGTGCCAGCAGCTTAATGGGGTTCGAGGAGCAGTACTTC; cdr3_aa: CASSLMGFEEQYF
j_call: TRBJ2-7; v_call: TRBV9; clone_size: NA; d_call: NA; cdr3_length: 14; cdr3_nt: TGTGCCAGCAGCGTCGAGGGGTGGATAAACGAGCAGTACTTC; cdr3_aa: CASSVEGWINEQYF
j_call: TRBJ2-7; v_call: TRBV9; clone_size: NA; d_call: NA; cdr3_length: 14; cdr3_nt: TGTGCCAGCAGCGTAGGCGTAGGCAGCTACGAGCAGTACTTC; cdr3_aa: CASSVGVGSYEQYF
j_call: TRBJ1-1; v_call: TRBV6-1; clone_size: NA; d_call: TRBD1; cdr3_length: 15; cdr3_nt: TGTGCCAGCAGTGACGGACAGGGGGCGGACACTGAAGCTTTCTTT; cdr3_aa: CASSDGQGADTEAFF
j_call: TRBJ2-7; v_call: TRBV25-1; clone_size: NA; d_call: TRBD1; cdr3_length: 13; cdr3_nt: TGTGCCAGCAGTGCCCCGACAGGGTGGGAGCAGTACTTC; cdr3_aa: CASSAPTGWEQYF
j_call: TRBJ2-2; v_call: TRBV7-6; clone_size: NA; d_call: NA; cdr3_length: 15; cdr3_nt: TGTGCCAGCAGCTTAACTAGCAAGGGCACCGGGGAGCTGTTTTTT; cdr3_aa: CASSLTSKGTGELFF
j_call: TRBJ1-2; v_call: TRBV12-5; clone_size: NA; d_call: NA; cdr3_length: 13; cdr3_nt: TGTGCTAGTGGCCCGCCGGCGGTGCTAGGCTACACCTTC; cdr3_aa: CASGPPAVLGYTF
j_call: TRBJ2-7; v_call: TRBV7-2; clone_size: NA; d_call: TRBD2; cdr3_length: 15; cdr3_nt: TGTGCCAGCAGCTCATTAGCGGGAGGGTGGTACGAGCAGTACTTC; cdr3_aa: CASSSLAGGWYEQYF
j_call: TRBJ2-1; v_call: TRBV5-1; clone_size: few; d_call: TRBD1; cdr3_length: 14; cdr3_nt: TGCGCCAGCAGCTCGGGACAGGGACACAATGAGCAGTTCTTC; cdr3_aa: CASSSGQGHNEQFF
j_call: TRBJ1-2; v_call: TRBV5-6; clone_size: NA; d_call: TRBD1; cdr3_length: 15; cdr3_nt: TGTGCCAGCAGTAGGGACAGGGGAGGAAACTATGGCTACACCTTC; cdr3_aa: CASSRDRGGNYGYTF
j_call: TRBJ2-1; v_call: TRBV27; clone_size: NA; d_call: NA; cdr3_length: 12; cdr3_nt: TGTGCCAGCAGTTTTCGGGCTACTGAGCAGTTCTTC; cdr3_aa: CASSFRATEQFF
j_call: TRBJ1-1; v_call: TRBV18; clone_size: NA; d_call: NA; cdr3_length: 14; cdr3_nt: TGTGCCAGCTCACCATTCGGTGGGAACACTGAAGCTTTCTTT; cdr3_aa: CASSPFGGNTEAFF
j_call: TRBJ2-7; v_call: TRBV9; clone_size: NA; d_call: NA; cdr3_length: 14; cdr3_nt: TGTGCCAGCAGCGTAGGTGTCATCTCCTACGAGCAGTACTTC; cdr3_aa: CASSVGVISYEQYF
j_call: TRBJ2-5; v_call: TRBV18; clone_size: NA; d_call: NA; cdr3_length: 14; cdr3_nt: TGTGCCAGCTCACCAGCGGCTACCAGGGGGGACCAGTACTTC; cdr3_aa: CASSPAATRGDQYF
j_call: TRBJ1-2; v_call: TRBV5-6; clone_size: NA; d_call: NA; cdr3_length: 13; cdr3_nt: TGTGCCAGCAGCTCGAGTCAAAGAAAGGGCTACACCTTC; cdr3_aa: CASSSSQRKGYTF
j_call: TRBJ1-2; v_call: TRBV9; clone_size: NA; d_call: NA; cdr3_length: 14; cdr3_nt: TGTGCCAGCAGCGTCACGTCCGGGACCTATGGCTACACCTTC; cdr3_aa: CASSVTSGTYGYTF
j_call: TRBJ2-7; v_call: TRBV27; clone_size: NA; d_call: NA; cdr3_length: 12; cdr3_nt: TGTGCCAGCAGAAAAAGCTCCTACGAGCAGTACTTC; cdr3_aa: CASRKSSYEQYF
j_call: TRBJ2-1; v_call: TRBV29-1; clone_size: NA; d_call: NA; cdr3_length: 15; cdr3_nt: TGCAGCGTTGAAAAGCTTGGGGGAATGAGCGATGAGCAGTTCTTC; cdr3_aa: CSVEKLGGMSDEQFF
j_call: TRBJ2-1; v_call: TRBV14; clone_size: NA; d_call: NA; cdr3_length: 16; cdr3_nt: TGTGCCAGCAGCCAAGGGTTACATACCGCGTACAATGAGCAGTTCTTC; cdr3_aa: CASSQGLHTAYNEQFF
j_call: TRBJ2-1; v_call: TRBV9; clone_size: NA; d_call: TRBD2; cdr3_length: 17; cdr3_nt: TGTGCCAGCAGCGTAGAATTAATGACTAGCGGGAACAATGAGCAGTTCTTC; cdr3_aa: CASSVELMTSGNNEQFF
j_call: TRBJ2-1; v_call: TRBV5-1; clone_size: once; d_call: TRBD2; cdr3_length: 15; cdr3_nt: TGCGCCAGCAGCTTGGGGGGCGGGAGGGTCAATGAGCAGTTCTTC; cdr3_aa: CASSLGGGRVNEQFF
j_call: TRBJ2-2; v_call: TRBV6-4; clone_size: NA; d_call: TRBD1; cdr3_length: 14; cdr3_nt: TGTGCCAGCAGGACGGGACAGGGGACCGGGGAGCTGTTTTTT; cdr3_aa: CASRTGQGTGELFF
j_call: TRBJ2-6; v_call: TRBV21-1; clone_size: NA; d_call: NA; cdr3_length: 20; cdr3_nt: TGTGCCAGCAGCACCCTCACCGGGACAGGGGTCCCCTCTGGGGCCAACGTCCTGACTTTC; cdr3_aa: CASSTLTGTGVPSGANVLTF
j_call: TRBJ1-1; v_call: TRBV6-1; clone_size: NA; d_call: NA; cdr3_length: 14; cdr3_nt: TGTGCCAGCAGTGAGGAGGGGTTGAACACTGAAGCTTTCTTT; cdr3_aa: CASSEEGLNTEAFF
j_call: TRBJ1-2; v_call: TRBV12-3/TRBV12-4; clone_size: NA; d_call: NA; cdr3_length: 13; cdr3_nt: TGTGCCAGCAGTTTTGGCGGGCAGGATGGCTACACCTTC; cdr3_aa: CASSFGGQDGYTF
j_call: TRBJ2-3; v_call: TRBV5-4; clone_size: NA; d_call: NA; cdr3_length: 15; cdr3_nt: TGTGCCAGCAGCTTGGGGGAGGCTAGTGGAGATACGCAGTATTTT; cdr3_aa: CASSLGEASGDTQYF
j_call: TRBJ1-5; v_call: TRBV7-2; clone_size: NA; d_call: NA; cdr3_length: 16; cdr3_nt: TGTGCCAGCAGCTTATCTACCCGTATCCGCAATCAGCCCCAGCATTTT; cdr3_aa: CASSLSTRIRNQPQHF
j_call: TRBJ1-1; v_call: TRBV5-1; clone_size: NA; d_call: NA; cdr3_length: 13; cdr3_nt: TGCGCCAGCAGCTTGGCAAGGAGACATCAAGCTTTCTTT; cdr3_aa: CASSLARRHQAFF
j_call: TRBJ1-6; v_call: TRBV6-5; clone_size: NA; d_call: NA; cdr3_length: 14; cdr3_nt: TGTGCCAGCAGTTACTCGACTCCAAGTTCACCCCTCCACTTT; cdr3_aa: CASSYSTPSSPLHF
j_call: TRBJ2-3; v_call: TRBV11-3; clone_size: few; d_call: NA; cdr3_length: 15; cdr3_nt: TGTGCCAGCAGCTTAGGCTCGAGGCTCACAGATACGCAGTATTTT; cdr3_aa: CASSLGSRLTDTQYF
j_call: TRBJ2-4; v_call: TRBV11-3; clone_size: NA; d_call: TRBD1; cdr3_length: 14; cdr3_nt: TGTGCCAGCAGCTCCGGACAGGGGGGGAACATTCAGTACTTC; cdr3_aa: CASSSGQGGNIQYF
j_call: TRBJ2-7; v_call: TRBV14; clone_size: NA; d_call: NA; cdr3_length: 13; cdr3_nt: TGTGCCAGCAGCCAAGTCCGGGGCGTTGAGCAGTACTTC; cdr3_aa: CASSQVRGVEQYF
j_call: TRBJ1-6; v_call: TRBV7-9; clone_size: NA; d_call: NA; cdr3_length: 15; cdr3_nt: TGTGCCAGCAGACCTCCCGGCGTACATAATTCACCCCTCCACTTT; cdr3_aa: CASRPPGVHNSPLHF
j_call: TRBJ1-5; v_call: TRBV2; clone_size: NA; d_call: NA; cdr3_length: 13; cdr3_nt: TGTGCCAGCGTTGAGGGGGGCAATCAGCCCCAGCATTTT; cdr3_aa: CASVEGGNQPQHF
j_call: TRBJ1-1; v_call: TRBV24-1; clone_size: NA; d_call: TRBD1; cdr3_length: 15; cdr3_nt: TGTGCCACCAGTGAAGGGCAGGGGGCGAACACTGAAGCTTTCTTT; cdr3_aa: CATSEGQGANTEAFF
j_call: TRBJ2-7; v_call: TRBV5-3; clone_size: NA; d_call: TRBD2; cdr3_length: 13; cdr3_nt: TGTGCCAGAAAGCGGGAGGTCTCCTACGAGCAGTACTTC; cdr3_aa: CARKREVSYEQYF
j_call: TRBJ1-2; v_call: TRBV25-1; clone_size: NA; d_call: NA; cdr3_length: 14; cdr3_nt: TGTGCCAGCAGTACGCTAGGACAGAGCTATGGCTACACCTTC; cdr3_aa: CASSTLGQSYGYTF
j_call: TRBJ2-2; v_call: TRBV5-1; clone_size: NA; d_call: NA; cdr3_length: 13; cdr3_nt: TGCGCCAGCAGCTTGTACGGGTCCGGGGAGCTGTTTTTT; cdr3_aa: CASSLYGSGELFF
j_call: TRBJ2-1; v_call: TRBV5-1; clone_size: once; d_call: NA; cdr3_length: 14; cdr3_nt: TGCGCCAGCAGCACCGGGGCATACAGCAATGAGCAGTTCTTC; cdr3_aa: CASSTGAYSNEQFF
j_call: TRBJ1-6; v_call: TRBV4-3; clone_size: once; d_call: NA; cdr3_length: 16; cdr3_nt: TGCGCCAGCAGCCAAGGTCGTAGGAACAGTTATTCACCCCTCCACTTT; cdr3_aa: CASSQGRRNSYSPLHF
j_call: TRBJ2-7; v_call: TRBV10-3; clone_size: NA; d_call: TRBD2; cdr3_length: 14; cdr3_nt: TGTGCCACCTCTAGCGGGAGGAACTCCTACGAGCAGTACTTC; cdr3_aa: CATSSGRNSYEQYF